This entry describes one T cell receptor beta chain. The CDR3 has 11 residues. V was cut by 6 bases and J by 8 bases, with 10 bases left in between. In germline, CDR1 is MGHDK, CDR2 SYGVNS. This record belongs to a study of response to subunit inactivated influenza vaccine. TCRdb called the RT-PCR reads again in MiXCR, with one record for every CDR3 protein. Of 300,000 to 350,000 distinct CDR3 sequences listed, about 20% are singletons. This clonotype was sampled from a man aged 45 to 75 who received an inactivated influenza vaccine. The chain links TRBV25-1 to TRBJ1-1; D gene ambiguous. The sequences come from PBMCs from blood, collected approximately 20 months after vaccination. CDR3 in amino acids: CASSRLSEAFF. For the CDR3, the DNA is TGTGCCAGCAGCCGGCTCTCCGAAGCTTTCTTT.